The source of this TCR beta chain is a study of T cell responses to AZD1222 COVID-19 vaccine. Broader study findings: Repertoires were sampled only after the peak T cell response. The donor group comprised mostly white British people and more females; the analysis possibly underestimated clonal diversity. Spike-specific TCR breadth and depth were elevated following two AZD1222 doses.

Profiling relied on immunoSEQ multiplex PCR, and the TCRdb table lists in-frame clones only, not all of them. The sample lists more than 85,000 clones; about 90% were seen once. The CDR3 length is 14 residues. Trimming left V 4 bases short and J 0 bases short, with 11 bases between. The germline CDR1 and CDR2 sequences are SGHTS and YDEGEE. This clone was counted once. The antigen remains undetermined. The V and J genes are TRBV5-8 and TRBJ2-7, with D tentatively TRBD2 (6 bases). The clonotype was recovered from an adult who received the AZD1222 COVID-19 vaccine. The sample here was peripheral blood, taken 28 days after the second AZD1222 dose. Written as DNA, the CDR3 is TGTGCCAGCAGCCCCCGGGGGAGCTCCTACGAGCAGTACTTC. Its protein is CASSPRGSSYEQYF.